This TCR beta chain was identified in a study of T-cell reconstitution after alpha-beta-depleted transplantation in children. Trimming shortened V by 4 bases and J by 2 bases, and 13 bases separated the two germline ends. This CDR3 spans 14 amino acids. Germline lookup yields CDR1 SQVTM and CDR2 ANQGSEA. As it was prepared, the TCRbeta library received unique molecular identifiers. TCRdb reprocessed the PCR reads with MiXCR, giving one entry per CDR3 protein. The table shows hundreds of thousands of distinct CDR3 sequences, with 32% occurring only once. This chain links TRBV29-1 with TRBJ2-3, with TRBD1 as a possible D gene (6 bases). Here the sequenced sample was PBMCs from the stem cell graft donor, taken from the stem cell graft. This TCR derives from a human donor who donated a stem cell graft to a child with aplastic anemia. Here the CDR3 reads CSVADRGYTDTQYF. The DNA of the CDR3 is TGCAGCGTTGCGGACAGAGGGTACACAGATACGCAGTATTTT.